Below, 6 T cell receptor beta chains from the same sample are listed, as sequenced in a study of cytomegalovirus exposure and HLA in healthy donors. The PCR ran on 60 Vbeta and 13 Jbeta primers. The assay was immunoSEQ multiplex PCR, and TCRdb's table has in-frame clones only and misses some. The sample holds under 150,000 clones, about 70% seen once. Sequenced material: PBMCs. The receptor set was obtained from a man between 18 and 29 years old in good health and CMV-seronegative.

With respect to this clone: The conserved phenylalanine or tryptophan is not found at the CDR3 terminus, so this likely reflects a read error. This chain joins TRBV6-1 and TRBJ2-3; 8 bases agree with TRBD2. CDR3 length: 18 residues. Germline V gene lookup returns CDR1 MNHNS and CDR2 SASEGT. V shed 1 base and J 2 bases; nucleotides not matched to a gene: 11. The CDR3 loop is CASSEVSRGGLNTDTQYV. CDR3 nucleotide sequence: TGTGCCAGCAGTGAAGTCTCACGGGGGGGACTAAACACAGATACGCAGTATGTT.

The DNA for the CDR3 is TGTGCCAGCAGTTACTCGGCGGAGTCCTACGAGCAGTACTTC. Translating it yields CASSYSAESYEQYF. The gene calls are TRBV6-6 and TRBJ2-7; D is uncertain. Germline V lookup: CDR1 MNHNY, CDR2 SVGAGI (reference sequence). The length of the CDR3 is 14 residues. V lost 0 bases to trimming and J lost 1 base, with 7 bases between them.

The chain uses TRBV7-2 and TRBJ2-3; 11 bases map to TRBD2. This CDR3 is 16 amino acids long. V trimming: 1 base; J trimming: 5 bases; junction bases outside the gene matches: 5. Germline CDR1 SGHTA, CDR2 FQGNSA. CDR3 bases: TGTGCCAGCAGCTTAGGGCTAGCGGGAGGAATAGATACGCAGTATTTT. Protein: CASSLGLAGGIDTQYF.

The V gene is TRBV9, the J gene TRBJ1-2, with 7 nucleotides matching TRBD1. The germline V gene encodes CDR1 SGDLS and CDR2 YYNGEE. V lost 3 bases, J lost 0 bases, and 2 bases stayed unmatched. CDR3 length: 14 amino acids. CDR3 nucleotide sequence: TGTGCCAGCAGCGCCGGGACAGCTAACTATGGCTACACCTTC. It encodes CASSAGTANYGYTF. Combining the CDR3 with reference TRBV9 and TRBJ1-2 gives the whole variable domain DSGVTQTPKHLITATGQRVTLRCSPRSGDLSVYWYQQSLDQGLQFLIQYYNGEERAKGNILERFSAQQFPDLHSELNLSSLELGDSALYFCASSAGTANYGYTFGSGTRLTVV.

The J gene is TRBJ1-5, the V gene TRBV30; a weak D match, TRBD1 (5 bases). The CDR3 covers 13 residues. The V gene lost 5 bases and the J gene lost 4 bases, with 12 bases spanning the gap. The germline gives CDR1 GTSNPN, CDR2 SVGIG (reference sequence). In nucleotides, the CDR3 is TGTGCCTGGGGACACCGGTTTAATCAGCCCCAGCATTTT. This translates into CAWGHRFNQPQHF.

CDR3 coding DNA: TGTGCCTCCAGATTAAGGACAGAAAATTACGAGCAGTACTTC. Its protein is CASRLRTENYEQYF. The V call is TRBV6-1, the J call TRBJ2-7; D is possibly TRBD1 (6 bases). Germline CDR1 reads MNHNS; CDR2 reads SASEGT. The CDR3 contains 14 residues. V was trimmed by 11 bases and J by 4 bases, leaving 21 bases between them.